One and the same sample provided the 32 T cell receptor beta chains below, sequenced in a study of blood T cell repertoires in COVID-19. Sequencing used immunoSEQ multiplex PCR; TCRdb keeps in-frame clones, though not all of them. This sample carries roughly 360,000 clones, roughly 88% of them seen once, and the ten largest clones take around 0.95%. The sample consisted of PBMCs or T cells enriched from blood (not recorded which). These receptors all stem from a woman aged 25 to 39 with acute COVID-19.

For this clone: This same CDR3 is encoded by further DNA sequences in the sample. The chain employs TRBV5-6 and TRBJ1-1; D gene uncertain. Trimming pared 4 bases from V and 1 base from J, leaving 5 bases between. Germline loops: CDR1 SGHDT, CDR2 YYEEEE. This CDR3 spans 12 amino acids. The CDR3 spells CASSRRNTEAFF. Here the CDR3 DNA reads TGTGCCAGCAGCCGTAGGAACACTGAAGCTTTCTTT.

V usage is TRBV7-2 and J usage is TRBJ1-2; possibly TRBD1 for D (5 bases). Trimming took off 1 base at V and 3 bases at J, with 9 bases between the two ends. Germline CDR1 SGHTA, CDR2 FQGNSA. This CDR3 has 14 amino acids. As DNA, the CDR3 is TGTGCCAGCAGCTTAGTCCGGGGGGACTATGGCTACACCTTC. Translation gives CASSLVRGDYGYTF. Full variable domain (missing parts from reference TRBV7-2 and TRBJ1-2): GAGVSQSPSNKVTEKGKDVELRCDPISGHTALYWYRQSLGQGLEFLIYFQGNSAPDKSGLPSDRFSAERTGGSVSTLTIQRTQQEDSAVYLCASSLVRGDYGYTFGSGTRLTVV.

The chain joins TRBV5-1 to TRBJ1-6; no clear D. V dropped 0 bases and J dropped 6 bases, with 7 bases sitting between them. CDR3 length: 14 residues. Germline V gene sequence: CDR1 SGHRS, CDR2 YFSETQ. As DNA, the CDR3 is TGCGCCAGCAGCTTGGTCACTCCTAATTCACCCCTCCACTTT. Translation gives CASSLVTPNSPLHF.

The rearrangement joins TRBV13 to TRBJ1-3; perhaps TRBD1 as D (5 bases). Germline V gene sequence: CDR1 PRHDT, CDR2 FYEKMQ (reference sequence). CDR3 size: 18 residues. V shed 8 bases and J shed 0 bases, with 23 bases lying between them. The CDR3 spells CASGLLLGTTSSGNTIYF. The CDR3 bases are TGTGCCAGCGGACTCCTTCTGGGGACTACGAGCTCTGGAAACACCATATATTTT.

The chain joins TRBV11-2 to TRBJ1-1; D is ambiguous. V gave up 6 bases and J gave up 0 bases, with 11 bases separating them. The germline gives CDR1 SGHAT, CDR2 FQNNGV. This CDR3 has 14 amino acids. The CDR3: CASRLIRMNTEAFF. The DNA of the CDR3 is TGTGCCAGCAGACTTATTCGCATGAACACTGAAGCTTTCTTT.

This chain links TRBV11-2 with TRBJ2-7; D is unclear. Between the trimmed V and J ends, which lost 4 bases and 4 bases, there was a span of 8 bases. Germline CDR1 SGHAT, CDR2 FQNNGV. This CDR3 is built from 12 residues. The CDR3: CASSSTQYEQYF. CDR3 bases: TGTGCCAGCAGCTCAACCCAGTACGAGCAGTACTTC.

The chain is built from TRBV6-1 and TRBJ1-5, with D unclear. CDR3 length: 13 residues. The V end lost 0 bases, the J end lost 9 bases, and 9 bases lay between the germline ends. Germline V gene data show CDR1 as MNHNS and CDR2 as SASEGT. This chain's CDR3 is CASSEALRGPQHF. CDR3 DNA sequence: TGTGCCAGCAGTGAAGCGCTCCGAGGGCCCCAGCATTTT.

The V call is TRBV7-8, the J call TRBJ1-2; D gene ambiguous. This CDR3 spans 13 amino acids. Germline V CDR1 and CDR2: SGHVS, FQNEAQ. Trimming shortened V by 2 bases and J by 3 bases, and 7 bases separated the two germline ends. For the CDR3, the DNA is TGTGCCAGCAGCTTAAGCGCCTACTATGGCTACACCTTC. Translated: CASSLSAYYGYTF.

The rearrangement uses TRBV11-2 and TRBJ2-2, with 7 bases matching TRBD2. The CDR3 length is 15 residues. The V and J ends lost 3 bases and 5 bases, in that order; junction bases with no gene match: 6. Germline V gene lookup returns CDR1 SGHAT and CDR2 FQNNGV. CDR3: CASSFSSGFTGELFF. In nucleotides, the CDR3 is TGTGCCAGCAGCTTTTCTAGCGGTTTTACCGGGGAGCTGTTTTTT.

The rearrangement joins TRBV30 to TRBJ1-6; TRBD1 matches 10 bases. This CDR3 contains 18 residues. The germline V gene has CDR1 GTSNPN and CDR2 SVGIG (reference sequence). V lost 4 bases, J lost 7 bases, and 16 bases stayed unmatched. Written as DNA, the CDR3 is TGTGCCTGGAATAGTGATCGAATCGGACAGGGGGGGAATTCACCCCTCCACTTT. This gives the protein CAWNSDRIGQGGNSPLHF.

The CDR3 nucleotides are TGTGCCAGCAGCTTCTCTACAGGGGTTATGGCTGAAGCTTTCTTT. Translating gives CASSFSTGVMAEAFF. The chain combines TRBV7-2 with TRBJ1-1, with 7 nucleotides matching TRBD1. The V gene's germline CDR1 is SGHTA and CDR2 FQGNSA. There are 15 residues in the CDR3. The V gene end was trimmed by 3 bases and the J gene end by 6 bases; junction bases not matched to a gene: 10. The full variable domain, with the rest looked up from reference TRBV7-2 and TRBJ1-1, is GAGVSQSPSNKVTEKGKDVELRCDPISGHTALYWYRQSLGQGLEFLIYFQGNSAPDKSGLPSDRFSAERTGGSVSTLTIQRTQQEDSAVYLCASSFSTGVMAEAFFGQGTRLTVV.

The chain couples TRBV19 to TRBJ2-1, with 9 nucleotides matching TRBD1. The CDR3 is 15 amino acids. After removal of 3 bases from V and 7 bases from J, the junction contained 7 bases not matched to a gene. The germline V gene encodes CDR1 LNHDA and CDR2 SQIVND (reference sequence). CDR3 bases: TGTGCCAGTAGTATGGGGTGGGACAGGGTAAATGAGCAGTTCTTC. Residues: CASSMGWDRVNEQFF.

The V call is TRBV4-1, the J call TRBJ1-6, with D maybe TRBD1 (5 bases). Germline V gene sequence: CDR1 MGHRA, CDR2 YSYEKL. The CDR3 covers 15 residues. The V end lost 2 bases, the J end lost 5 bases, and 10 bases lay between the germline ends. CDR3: CASSQKQGNNSPLHF. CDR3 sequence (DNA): TGCGCCAGCAGCCAAAAGCAGGGTAATAATTCACCCCTCCACTTT.

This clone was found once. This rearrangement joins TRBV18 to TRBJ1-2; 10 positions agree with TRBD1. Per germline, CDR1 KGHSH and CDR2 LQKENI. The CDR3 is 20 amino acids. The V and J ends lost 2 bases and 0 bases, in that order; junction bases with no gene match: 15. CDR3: CASSPGTGASRGVTNYGYTF. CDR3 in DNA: TGTGCCAGCTCACCAGGGACAGGGGCGAGTCGAGGCGTAACTAACTATGGCTACACCTTC.

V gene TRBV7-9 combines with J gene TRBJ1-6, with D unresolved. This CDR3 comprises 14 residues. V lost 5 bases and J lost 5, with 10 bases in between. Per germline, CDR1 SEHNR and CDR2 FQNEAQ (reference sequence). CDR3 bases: TGTGCCAGCAGCCTACGGGTAAATAATTCACCCCTCCACTTT. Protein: CASSLRVNNSPLHF.

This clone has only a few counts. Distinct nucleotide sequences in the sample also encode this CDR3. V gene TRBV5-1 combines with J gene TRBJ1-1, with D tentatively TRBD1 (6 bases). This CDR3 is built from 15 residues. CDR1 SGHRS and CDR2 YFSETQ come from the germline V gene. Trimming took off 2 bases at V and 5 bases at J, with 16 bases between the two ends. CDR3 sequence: CASSLRKGGGTEAFF. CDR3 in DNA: TGCGCCAGCAGCTTAAGGAAGGGAGGGGGGACTGAAGCTTTCTTT.

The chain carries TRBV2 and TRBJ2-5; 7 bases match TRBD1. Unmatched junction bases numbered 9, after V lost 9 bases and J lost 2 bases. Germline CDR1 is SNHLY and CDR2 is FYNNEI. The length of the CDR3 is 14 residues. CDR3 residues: CARGDRAYQETQYF. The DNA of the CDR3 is TGTGCCAGAGGTGACAGGGCTTATCAAGAGACCCAGTACTTC.

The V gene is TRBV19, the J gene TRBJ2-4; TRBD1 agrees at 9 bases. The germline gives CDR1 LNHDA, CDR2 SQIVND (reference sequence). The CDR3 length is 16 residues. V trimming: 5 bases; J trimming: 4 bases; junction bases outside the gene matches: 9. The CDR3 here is CASSFRVGTGKNIQYF. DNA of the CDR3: TGTGCCAGTAGTTTCCGCGTCGGGACAGGGAAAAACATTCAGTACTTC.

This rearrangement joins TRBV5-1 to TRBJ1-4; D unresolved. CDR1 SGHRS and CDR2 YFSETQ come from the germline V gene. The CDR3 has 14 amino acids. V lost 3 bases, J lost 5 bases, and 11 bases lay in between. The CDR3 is CASSSEVVNEKLFF. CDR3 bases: TGCGCCAGCAGCTCGGAGGTTGTAAATGAAAAACTGTTTTTT.

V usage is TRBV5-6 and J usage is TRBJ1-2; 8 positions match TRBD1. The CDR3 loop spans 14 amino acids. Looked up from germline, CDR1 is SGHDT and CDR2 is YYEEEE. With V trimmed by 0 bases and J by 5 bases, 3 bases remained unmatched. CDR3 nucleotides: TGTGCCAGCAGCTTGGGGACAGGGTGGTATGGCTACACCTTC. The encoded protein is CASSLGTGWYGYTF.

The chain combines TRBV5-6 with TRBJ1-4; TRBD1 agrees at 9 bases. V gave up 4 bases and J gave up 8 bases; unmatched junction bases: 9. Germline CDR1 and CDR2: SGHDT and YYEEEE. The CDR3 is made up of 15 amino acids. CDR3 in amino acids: CASSLGTGKDEKLFF. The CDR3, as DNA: TGTGCCAGCAGCCTTGGGACAGGGAAGGACGAAAAACTGTTTTTT.

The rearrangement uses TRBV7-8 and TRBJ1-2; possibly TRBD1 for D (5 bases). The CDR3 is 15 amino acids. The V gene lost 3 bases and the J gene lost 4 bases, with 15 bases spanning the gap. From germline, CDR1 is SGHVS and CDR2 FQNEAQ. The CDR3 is CASSFSRESIYGYTF. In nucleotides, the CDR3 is TGTGCCAGCAGCTTCTCCAGGGAAAGTATCTATGGCTACACCTTC.

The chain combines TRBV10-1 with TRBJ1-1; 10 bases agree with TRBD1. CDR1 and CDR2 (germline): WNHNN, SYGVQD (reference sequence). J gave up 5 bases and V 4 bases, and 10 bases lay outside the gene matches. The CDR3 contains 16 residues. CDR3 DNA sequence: TGCGCCAGCAGTGGCGGGGACAGGGGACCCTTGACTGAAGCTTTCTTT. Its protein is CASSGGDRGPLTEAFF.

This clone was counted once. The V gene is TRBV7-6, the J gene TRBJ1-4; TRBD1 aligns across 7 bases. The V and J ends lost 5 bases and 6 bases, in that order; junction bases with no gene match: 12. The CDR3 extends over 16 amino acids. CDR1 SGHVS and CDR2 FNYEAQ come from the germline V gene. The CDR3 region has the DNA TGTGCCAGCAGCCCGGCTTTGGAGGGGGCGTATGAAAAACTGTTTTTT. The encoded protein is CASSPALEGAYEKLFF.

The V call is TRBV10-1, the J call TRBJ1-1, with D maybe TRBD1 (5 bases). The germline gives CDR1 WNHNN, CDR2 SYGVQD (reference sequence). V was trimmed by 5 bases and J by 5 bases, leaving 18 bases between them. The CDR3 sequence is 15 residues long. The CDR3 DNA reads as TGCGCCAGCAGTAATAGCCATCCCGGGGGGACTGAAGCTTTCTTT. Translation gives CASSNSHPGGTEAFF.

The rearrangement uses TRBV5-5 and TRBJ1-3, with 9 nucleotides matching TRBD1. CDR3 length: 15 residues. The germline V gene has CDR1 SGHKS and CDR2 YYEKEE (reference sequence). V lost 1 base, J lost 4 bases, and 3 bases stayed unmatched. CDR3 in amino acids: CASSLRQGVGNTIYF. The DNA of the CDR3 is TGTGCCAGCAGCTTGCGACAGGGGGTGGGAAACACCATATATTTT.

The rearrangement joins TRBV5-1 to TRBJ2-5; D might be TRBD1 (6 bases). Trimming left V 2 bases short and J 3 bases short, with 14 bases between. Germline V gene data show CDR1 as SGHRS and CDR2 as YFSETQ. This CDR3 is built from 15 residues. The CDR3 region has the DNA TGCGCCAGCAGCTTAGGGGACAAAAAGAAAGAGACCCAGTACTTC. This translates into CASSLGDKKKETQYF.

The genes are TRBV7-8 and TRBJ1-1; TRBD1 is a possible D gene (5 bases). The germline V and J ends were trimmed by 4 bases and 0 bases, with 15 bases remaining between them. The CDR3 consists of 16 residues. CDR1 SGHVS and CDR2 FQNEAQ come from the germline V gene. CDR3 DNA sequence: TGTGCCAGCAGCTGGAGCGGGGGAAACATGAACACTGAAGCTTTCTTT. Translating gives CASSWSGGNMNTEAFF.

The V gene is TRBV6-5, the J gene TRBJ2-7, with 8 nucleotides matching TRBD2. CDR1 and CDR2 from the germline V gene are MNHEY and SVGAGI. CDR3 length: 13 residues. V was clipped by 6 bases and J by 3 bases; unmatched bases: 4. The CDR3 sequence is CASSATSVYEQYF. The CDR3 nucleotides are TGTGCCAGCAGCGCGACTAGCGTCTACGAGCAGTACTTC.

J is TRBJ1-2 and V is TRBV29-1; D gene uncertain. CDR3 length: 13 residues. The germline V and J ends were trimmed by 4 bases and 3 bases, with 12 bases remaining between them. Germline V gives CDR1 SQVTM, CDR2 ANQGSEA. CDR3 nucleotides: TGCAGCGTTGGGTACAGAATTGACTATGGCTACACCTTC. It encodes CSVGYRIDYGYTF.

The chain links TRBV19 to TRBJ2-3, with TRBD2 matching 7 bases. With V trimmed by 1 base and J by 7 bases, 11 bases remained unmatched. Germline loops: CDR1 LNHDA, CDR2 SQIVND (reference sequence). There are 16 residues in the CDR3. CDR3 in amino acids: CASSIGGGGPSYTQYF. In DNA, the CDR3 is TGTGCCAGTAGTATAGGGGGCGGGGGACCCTCGTATACGCAGTATTTT.

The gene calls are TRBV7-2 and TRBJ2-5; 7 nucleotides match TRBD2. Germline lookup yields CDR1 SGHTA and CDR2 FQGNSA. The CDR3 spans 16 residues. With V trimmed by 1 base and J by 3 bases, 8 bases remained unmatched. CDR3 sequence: CASSLGTGAGEETQYF. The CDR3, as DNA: TGTGCCAGCAGCTTAGGGACTGGGGCGGGGGAAGAGACCCAGTACTTC. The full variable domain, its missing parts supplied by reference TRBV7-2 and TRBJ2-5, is GAGVSQSPSNKVTEKGKDVELRCDPISGHTALYWYRQSLGQGLEFLIYFQGNSAPDKSGLPSDRFSAERTGGSVSTLTIQRTQQEDSAVYLCASSLGTGAGEETQYFGPGTRLLVL.